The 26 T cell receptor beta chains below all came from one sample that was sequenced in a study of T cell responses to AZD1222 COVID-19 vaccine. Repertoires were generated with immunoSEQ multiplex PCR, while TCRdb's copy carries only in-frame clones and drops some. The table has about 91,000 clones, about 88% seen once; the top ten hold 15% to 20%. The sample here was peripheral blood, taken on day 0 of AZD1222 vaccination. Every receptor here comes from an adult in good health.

CDR3 residues: CASSLAWGLEKENIQYF. Here the CDR3 DNA reads TGCGCCAGCAGCTTGGCTTGGGGCCTGGAAAAAGAAAACATTCAGTACTTC. The V and J genes are TRBV5-1 and TRBJ2-4; perhaps TRBD1 as D (5 bases). The CDR3 totals 17 residues. The V and J ends lost 0 bases and 5 bases respectively, with 18 bases between them. The germline V gene encodes CDR1 SGHRS and CDR2 YFSETQ.

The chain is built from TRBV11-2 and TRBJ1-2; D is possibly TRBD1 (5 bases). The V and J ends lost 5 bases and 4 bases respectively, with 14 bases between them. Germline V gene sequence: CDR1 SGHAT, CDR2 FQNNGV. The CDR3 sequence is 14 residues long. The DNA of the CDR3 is TGTGCCAGCAGCCCCATCGAAGGGGCCTATGGCTACACCTTC. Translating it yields CASSPIEGAYGYTF. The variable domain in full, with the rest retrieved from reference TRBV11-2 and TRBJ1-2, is EAGVAQSPRYKIIEKRQSVAFWCNPISGHATLYWYQQILGQGPKLLIQFQNNGVVDDSQLPKDRFSAERLKGVDSTLKIQPAKLEDSAVYLCASSPIEGAYGYTFGSGTRLTVV.

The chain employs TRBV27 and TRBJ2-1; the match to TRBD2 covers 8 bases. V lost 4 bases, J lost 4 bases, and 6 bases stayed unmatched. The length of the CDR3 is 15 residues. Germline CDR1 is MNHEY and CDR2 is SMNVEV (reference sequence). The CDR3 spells CASSSRTSHYNEQFF. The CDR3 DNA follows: TGTGCCAGCAGTTCCAGGACTAGCCATTACAATGAGCAGTTCTTC.

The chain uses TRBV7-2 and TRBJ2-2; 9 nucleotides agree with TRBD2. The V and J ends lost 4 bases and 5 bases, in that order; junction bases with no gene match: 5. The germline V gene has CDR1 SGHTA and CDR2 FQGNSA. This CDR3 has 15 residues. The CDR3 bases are TGTGCCAGCAGCTATGGGCGGGAGGGGACCGGGGAGCTGTTTTTT. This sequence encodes CASSYGREGTGELFF.

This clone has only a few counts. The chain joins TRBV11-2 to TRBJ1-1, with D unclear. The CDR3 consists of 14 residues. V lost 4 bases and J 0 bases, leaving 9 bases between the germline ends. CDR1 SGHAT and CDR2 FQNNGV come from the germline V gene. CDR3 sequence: CASSSQTLNTEAFF. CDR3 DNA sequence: TGTGCCAGCAGCTCACAAACCTTGAACACTGAAGCTTTCTTT.

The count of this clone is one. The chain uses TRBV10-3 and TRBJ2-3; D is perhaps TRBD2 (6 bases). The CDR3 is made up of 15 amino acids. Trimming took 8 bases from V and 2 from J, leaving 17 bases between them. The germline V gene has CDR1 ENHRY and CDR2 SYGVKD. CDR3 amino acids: CAIAAFGLTTDTQYF. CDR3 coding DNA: TGTGCCATCGCCGCTTTTGGACTAACCACAGATACGCAGTATTTT.

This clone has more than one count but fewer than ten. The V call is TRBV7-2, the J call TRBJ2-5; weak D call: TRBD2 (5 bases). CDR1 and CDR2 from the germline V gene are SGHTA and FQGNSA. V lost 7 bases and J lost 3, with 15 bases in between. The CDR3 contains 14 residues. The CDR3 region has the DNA TGTGCCAGCAAAGAGCGGCAGAATAAAGAGACCCAGTACTTC. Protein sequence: CASKERQNKETQYF. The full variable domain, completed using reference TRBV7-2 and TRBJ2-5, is GAGVSQSPSNKVTEKGKDVELRCDPISGHTALYWYRQSLGQGLEFLIYFQGNSAPDKSGLPSDRFSAERTGGSVSTLTIQRTQQEDSAVYLCASKERQNKETQYFGPGTRLLVL.

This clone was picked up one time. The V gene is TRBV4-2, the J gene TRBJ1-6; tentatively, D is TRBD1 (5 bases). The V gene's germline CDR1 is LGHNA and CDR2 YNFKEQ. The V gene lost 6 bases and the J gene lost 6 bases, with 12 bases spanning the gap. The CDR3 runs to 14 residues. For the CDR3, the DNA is TGTGCCAGCAGGAGGGGCAGTACTAATTCACCCCTCCACTTT. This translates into CASRRGSTNSPLHF.

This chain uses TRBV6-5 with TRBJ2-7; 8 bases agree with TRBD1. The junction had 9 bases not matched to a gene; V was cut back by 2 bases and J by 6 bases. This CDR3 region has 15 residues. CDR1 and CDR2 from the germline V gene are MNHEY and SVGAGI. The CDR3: CASSYGTGGGGEQYF. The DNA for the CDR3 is TGTGCCAGCAGTTACGGGACAGGAGGAGGTGGCGAGCAGTACTTC.

CDR3 residues: CASSGLTGDNEKLFF. CDR3 DNA sequence: TGTGCCAGCAGCGGTCTGACAGGGGATAATGAAAAACTGTTTTTT. The chain couples TRBV3-1 (or the pseudogene TRBV3-2) to TRBJ1-4; the match to TRBD1 covers 8 bases. Per germline, CDR1 LGHDT and CDR2 YNNKEL (reference sequence). The junction had 6 bases not matched to a gene; V was cut back by 5 bases and J by 4 bases. The CDR3 has 15 amino acids.

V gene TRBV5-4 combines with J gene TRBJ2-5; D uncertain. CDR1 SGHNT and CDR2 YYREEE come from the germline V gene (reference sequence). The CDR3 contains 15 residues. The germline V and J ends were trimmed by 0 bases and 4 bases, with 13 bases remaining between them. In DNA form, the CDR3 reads TGTGCCAGCAGCTTGGCCTTGGGGTTAGGAGAGACCCAGTACTTC. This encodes CASSLALGLGETQYF.

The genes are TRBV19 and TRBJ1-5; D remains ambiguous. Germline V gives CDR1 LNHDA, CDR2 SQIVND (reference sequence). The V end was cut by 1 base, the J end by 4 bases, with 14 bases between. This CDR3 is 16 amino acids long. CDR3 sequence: CASSIATRGGNQPQHF. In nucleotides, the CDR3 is TGTGCCAGTAGTATAGCGACTCGGGGTGGGAATCAGCCCCAGCATTTT.

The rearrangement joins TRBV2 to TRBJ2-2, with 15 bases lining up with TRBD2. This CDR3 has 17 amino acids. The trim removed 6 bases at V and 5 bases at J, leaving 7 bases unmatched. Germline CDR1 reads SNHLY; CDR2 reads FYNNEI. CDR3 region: CASRKGLAGGWTGELFF. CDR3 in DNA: TGTGCCAGCAGAAAGGGACTAGCGGGAGGTTGGACCGGGGAGCTGTTTTTT.

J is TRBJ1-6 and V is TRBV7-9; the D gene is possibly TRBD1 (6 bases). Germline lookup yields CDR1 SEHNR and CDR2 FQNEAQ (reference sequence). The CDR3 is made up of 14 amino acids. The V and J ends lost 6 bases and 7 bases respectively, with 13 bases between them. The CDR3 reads CASRPTGYNSPLHF. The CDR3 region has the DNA TGTGCCAGCAGACCCACAGGGTACAATTCACCCCTCCACTTT. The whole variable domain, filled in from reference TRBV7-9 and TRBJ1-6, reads DTGVSQNPRHKITKRGQNVTFRCDPISEHNRLYWYRQTLGQGPEFLTYFQNEAQLEKSRLLSDRFSAERPKGSFSTLEIQRTEQGDSAMYLCASRPTGYNSPLHFGNGTRLTVT.

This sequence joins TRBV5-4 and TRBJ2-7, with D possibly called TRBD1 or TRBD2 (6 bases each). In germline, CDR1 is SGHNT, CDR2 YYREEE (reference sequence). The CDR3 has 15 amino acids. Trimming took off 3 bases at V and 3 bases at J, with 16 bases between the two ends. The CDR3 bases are TGTGCCAGCAGCTCGGGGGCCTCTAGTAGCTACGAGCAGTACTTC. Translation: CASSSGASSSYEQYF.

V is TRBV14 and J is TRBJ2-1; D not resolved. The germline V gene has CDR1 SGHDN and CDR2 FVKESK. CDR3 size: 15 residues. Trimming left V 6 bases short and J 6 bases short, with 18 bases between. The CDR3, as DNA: TGTGCCAGCAGTCCGGACCCTGAGATCGGCAATGAGCAGTTCTTC. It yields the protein CASSPDPEIGNEQFF.

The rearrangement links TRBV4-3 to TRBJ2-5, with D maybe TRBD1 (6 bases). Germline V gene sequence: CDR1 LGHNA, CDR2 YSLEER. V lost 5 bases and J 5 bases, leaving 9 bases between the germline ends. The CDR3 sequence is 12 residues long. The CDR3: CASSFRGETQYF. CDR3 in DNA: TGCGCCAGCAGCTTTAGGGGGGAGACCCAGTACTTC.

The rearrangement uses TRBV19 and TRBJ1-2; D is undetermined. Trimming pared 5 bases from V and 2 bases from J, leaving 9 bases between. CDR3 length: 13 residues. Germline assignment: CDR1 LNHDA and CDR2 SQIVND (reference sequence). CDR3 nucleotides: TGTGCCAGTAGTTCGGACGTAAACTATGGCTACACCTTC. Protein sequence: CASSSDVNYGYTF.

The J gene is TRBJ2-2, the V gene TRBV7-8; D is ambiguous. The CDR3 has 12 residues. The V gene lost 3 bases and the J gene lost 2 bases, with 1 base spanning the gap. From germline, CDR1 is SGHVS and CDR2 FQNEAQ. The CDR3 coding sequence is TGTGCCAGCAGCTTTAACACCGGGGAGCTGTTTTTT. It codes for CASSFNTGELFF.

CDR3 bases: TGTGCCAGCAGTTATACCCCGGGACAGGGCGGCTATGGCTACACCTTC. Translation: CASSYTPGQGGYGYTF. The gene calls are TRBV6-2 or TRBV6-3 and TRBJ1-2, with TRBD1 matching 9 bases. CDR1 and CDR2 from the germline V gene are MNHEY and SVGEGT. The junction had 9 bases not matched to a gene; V was cut back by 3 bases and J by 4 bases. This CDR3 has 16 amino acids.

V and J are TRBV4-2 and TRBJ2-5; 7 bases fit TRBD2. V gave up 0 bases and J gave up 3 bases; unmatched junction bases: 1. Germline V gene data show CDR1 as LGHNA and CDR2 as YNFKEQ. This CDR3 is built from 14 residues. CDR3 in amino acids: CASSQDRGEETQYF. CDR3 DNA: TGTGCCAGCAGCCAAGATCGGGGGGAAGAGACCCAGTACTTC.

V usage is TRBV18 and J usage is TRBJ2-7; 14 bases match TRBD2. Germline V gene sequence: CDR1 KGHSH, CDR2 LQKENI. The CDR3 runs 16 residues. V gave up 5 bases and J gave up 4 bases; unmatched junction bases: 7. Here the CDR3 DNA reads TGTGCCAGCTCATCCGGGACTAGCGGGAGTAGGTACGAGCAGTACTTC. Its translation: CASSSGTSGSRYEQYF.

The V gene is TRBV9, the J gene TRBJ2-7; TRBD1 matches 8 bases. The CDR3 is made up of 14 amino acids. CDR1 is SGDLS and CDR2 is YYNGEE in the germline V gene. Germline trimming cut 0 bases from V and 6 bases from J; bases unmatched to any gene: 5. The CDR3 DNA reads TGTGCCAGCAGCGTAGTAGGACAGGGTGGCGAGCAGTACTTC. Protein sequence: CASSVVGQGGEQYF.

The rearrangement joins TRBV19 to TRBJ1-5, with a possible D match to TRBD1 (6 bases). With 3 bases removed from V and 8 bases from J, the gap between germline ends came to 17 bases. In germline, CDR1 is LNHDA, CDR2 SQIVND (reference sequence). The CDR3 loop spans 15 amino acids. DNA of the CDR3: TGTGCCAGTAGTATCGGACAGTACCCCGGTGAGCCCCAGCATTTT. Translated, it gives CASSIGQYPGEPQHF. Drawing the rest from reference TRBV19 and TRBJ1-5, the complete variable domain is DGGITQSPKYLFRKEGQNVTLSCEQNLNHDAMYWYRQDPGQGLRLIYYSQIVNDFQKGDIAEGYSVSREKKESFPLTVTSAQKNPTAFYLCASSIGQYPGEPQHFGDGTRLSIL.

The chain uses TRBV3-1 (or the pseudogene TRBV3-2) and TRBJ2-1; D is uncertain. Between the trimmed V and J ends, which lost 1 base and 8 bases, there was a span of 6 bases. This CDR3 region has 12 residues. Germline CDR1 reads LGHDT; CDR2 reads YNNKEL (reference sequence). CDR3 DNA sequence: TGTGCCAGCAGCCAAGGCTGGGATGAGCAGTTCTTC. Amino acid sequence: CASSQGWDEQFF.

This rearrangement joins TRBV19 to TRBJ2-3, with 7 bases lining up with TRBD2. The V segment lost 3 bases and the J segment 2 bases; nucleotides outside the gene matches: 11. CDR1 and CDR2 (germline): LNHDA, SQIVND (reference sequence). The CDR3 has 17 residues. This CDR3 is CASSIGPGLDSTDTQYF. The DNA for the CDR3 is TGTGCCAGTAGTATTGGTCCCGGACTAGACTCCACAGATACGCAGTATTTT.